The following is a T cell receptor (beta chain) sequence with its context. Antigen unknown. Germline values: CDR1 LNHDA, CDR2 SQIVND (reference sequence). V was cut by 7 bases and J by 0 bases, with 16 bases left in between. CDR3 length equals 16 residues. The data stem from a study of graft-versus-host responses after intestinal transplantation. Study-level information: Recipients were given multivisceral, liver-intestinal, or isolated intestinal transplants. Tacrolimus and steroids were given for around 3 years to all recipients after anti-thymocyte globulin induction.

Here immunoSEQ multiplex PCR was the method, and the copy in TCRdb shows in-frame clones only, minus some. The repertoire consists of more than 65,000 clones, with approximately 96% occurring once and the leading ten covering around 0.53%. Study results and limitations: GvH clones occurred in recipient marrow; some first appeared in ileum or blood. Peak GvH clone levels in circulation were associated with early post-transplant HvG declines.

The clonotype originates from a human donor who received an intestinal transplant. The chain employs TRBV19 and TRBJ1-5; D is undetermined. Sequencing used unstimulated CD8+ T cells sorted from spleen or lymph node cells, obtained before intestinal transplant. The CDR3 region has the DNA TGTGCCAGTACCCCCAACGGAGAACATAGCAATCAGCCCCAGCATTTT. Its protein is CASTPNGEHSNQPQHF.